A single sample is the source of the 18 T cell receptor beta chains below, sequenced in a study of post-analysis software for immune sequencing data. Findings and limits, study-wide: Higher frequency in patients than in controls was seen for several TRBV segments, with TRBV5-6, TRBV5-1 and TRBV20-1 among them.

The authors incorporated unique molecular identifiers into the TCR beta cDNA libraries. TCRdb called the PCR reads again in MiXCR, with one record for every CDR3 protein. The sample has hundreds of thousands of distinct CDR3 sequences, around 53% seen once; the top ten hold approximately 4.2%. No antigens are known for them. Sample: blood. These receptors came from a girl aged 5 to 17 with multiple sclerosis.

Concerning this clonotype itself: The junction and the germline gene differ at one end; a read error may be behind it. V usage is TRBV6-5 and J usage is TRBJ1-4; D is ambiguous. The CDR3 contains 13 residues. Looked up from germline, CDR1 is MNHEY and CDR2 is SVGAGI. DNA of the CDR3: TGTGCCAGCAGCAGCACAACTAATGAAAAACGGTTTTTT. It yields the protein CASSSTTNEKRFF.

This clonotype occurred a few times. The chain carries TRBV20-1 and TRBJ2-1; no reliable D call. Germline lookup yields CDR1 DFQATT and CDR2 SNEGSKA (reference sequence). CDR3 length: 14 residues. V was pared by 1 base and J by 0 bases, with 7 bases between. CDR3 protein: CSARVASSYNEQFF. The CDR3 DNA sequence: TGCAGTGCTAGAGTCGCCAGCTCCTACAATGAGCAGTTCTTC.

This clonotype was seen a handful of times. The gene calls are TRBV20-1 and TRBJ2-1; a possible D gene is TRBD2 (5 bases). This CDR3 region has 16 residues. V was clipped by 0 bases and J by 0 bases, with 12 bases between them. Germline CDR1 is DFQATT and CDR2 is SNEGSKA (reference sequence). The CDR3 DNA reads TGCAGTGCTAGAGATACGTACGCGGGCTCCTACAATGAGCAGTTCTTC. Amino acid sequence: CSARDTYAGSYNEQFF.

The J gene is TRBJ2-1, the V gene TRBV20-1; the match to TRBD2 covers 9 bases. In germline, CDR1 is DFQATT, CDR2 SNEGSKA (reference sequence). Unmatched junction bases numbered 6, after V lost 0 bases and J lost 6 bases. The CDR3 loop spans 15 amino acids. The CDR3 here is CSARDGGRAFNEQFF. The CDR3 nucleotides read TGCAGTGCTAGAGATGGCGGGAGGGCCTTCAATGAGCAGTTCTTC.

This clonotype was recorded a few times. The rearrangement joins TRBV15 to TRBJ1-2; D possibly corresponds to TRBD1 (5 bases). Trimming removed 1 base at V and 5 bases at J, with 14 bases between. CDR3 length equals 15 residues. Looked up from germline, CDR1 is LNHNV and CDR2 is YYDKDF (reference sequence). CDR3 loop: CATSRVIDSPYGYTF. CDR3 in DNA: TGTGCCACCAGCAGAGTAATAGACAGTCCATATGGCTACACCTTC.

V usage is TRBV29-1 and J usage is TRBJ1-2; unclear D gene. This CDR3 is built from 11 residues. V was trimmed by 4 bases and J by 6 bases, leaving 9 bases between them. The germline V gene has CDR1 SQVTM and CDR2 ANQGSEA. DNA for the CDR3: TGCAGCGTTGCACAGACGCATGGCTACACCTTC. Translating gives CSVAQTHGYTF.

The chain links TRBV5-1 to TRBJ1-2; possible D gene TRBD1, 6 bases. Trimming left V 5 bases short and J 8 bases short, with 19 bases between. CDR1 is SGHRS, CDR2 YFSETQ, per germline. The CDR3 is 14 residues long. CDR3 loop: CASRLLGGQEGYTF. Here the CDR3 DNA reads TGCGCCAGCAGGCTCTTGGGGGGGCAAGAAGGCTACACCTTC.

This clonotype has a handful of counts. The V call is TRBV12-5, the J call TRBJ2-7, with no clear D. The CDR3 runs 16 residues. The germline gives CDR1 LGHNT, CDR2 FRNRAP. Trimming removed 4 bases from V and 0 bases from J, with 16 bases in between. The chain's CDR3 is CASGSPDLLSSYEQYF. The CDR3 DNA reads TGTGCTAGTGGTTCGCCCGACCTATTGAGCTCCTACGAGCAGTACTTC.

The V call is TRBV9, the J call TRBJ2-3, with 11 bases lining up with TRBD1. The CDR3 runs 16 residues. V lost 3 bases and J lost 2; bases outside the gene matches: 5. Germline-derived CDR1 and CDR2 are SGDLS and YYNGEE. The CDR3 coding sequence is TGTGCCAGCAGCGACGCGGACAGGGGGCCCACAGATACGCAGTATTTT. This translates into CASSDADRGPTDTQYF.

The rearrangement joins TRBV10-3 to TRBJ1-2, with 9 bases that match TRBD1. CDR1 ENHRY and CDR2 SYGVKD come from the germline V gene. V lost 8 bases, J lost 0 bases, and 4 bases stayed unmatched. The CDR3 loop spans 14 amino acids. This CDR3 reads CAIGTGLTNYGYTF. The CDR3 DNA is TGTGCCATCGGGACAGGGCTTACTAACTATGGCTACACCTTC.

This clonotype was detected a few times. The chain couples TRBV11-2 to TRBJ2-1; possibly TRBD1 for D (6 bases). V was pared by 5 bases and J by 10 bases, with 24 bases between. Germline CDR1 is SGHAT and CDR2 is FQNNGV. The length of the CDR3 is 16 residues. CDR3 DNA sequence: TGTGCCAGCAGCGAACAGGGACGCGCCGGGCCCGAGGAGCAGTTCTTC. Translated, it gives CASSEQGRAGPEEQFF.

The rearrangement links TRBV9 to TRBJ2-5, with D perhaps being TRBD1 or TRBD2 (6 bases each). This CDR3 region has 15 residues. V was shortened by 0 bases and J by 5 bases, with 14 bases between the two germline ends. Germline CDR1 is SGDLS and CDR2 is YYNGEE. In DNA form, the CDR3 reads TGTGCCAGCAGCGTAGATCGGGGGCCGTGGGAGACCCAGTACTTC. This gives the protein CASSVDRGPWETQYF.

The chain carries TRBV7-2 and TRBJ1-4; 8 bases align to TRBD1. The CDR3 covers 15 residues. V shed 5 bases and J 5 bases; nucleotides not matched to a gene: 7. Germline V gene lookup returns CDR1 SGHTA and CDR2 FQGNSA. CDR3 protein: CASSPRQGRNEKLFF. The CDR3 DNA reads as TGTGCCAGCAGCCCCCGACAGGGGAGAAATGAAAAACTGTTTTTT.

The chain couples TRBV6-5 to TRBJ2-1; 9 positions match TRBD2. The CDR3 sequence is 15 residues long. Germline V gene sequence: CDR1 MNHEY, CDR2 SVGAGI. J lost 2 bases, V lost 7 bases, and 6 bases had no gene match. The CDR3 here is CASTKRGAPYNEQFF. The CDR3 DNA reads TGTGCCAGCACTAAGCGGGGGGCCCCCTACAATGAGCAGTTCTTC.

The chain carries TRBV20-1 and TRBJ1-2; a possible D gene is TRBD1 (5 bases). V was pared by 0 bases and J by 5 bases, with 10 bases between. This CDR3 comprises 13 residues. The germline V gene encodes CDR1 DFQATT and CDR2 SNEGSKA (reference sequence). The CDR3 DNA reads TGCAGTGCTAGAGATAGGGGACCATATGGCTACACCTTC. Its translation: CSARDRGPYGYTF.

This clonotype was seen only once. The V gene is TRBV7-9, the J gene TRBJ2-7, with D uncertain. Between the trimmed V and J ends, which lost 5 bases and 4 bases, there was a span of 12 bases. Germline V gene data show CDR1 as SEHNR and CDR2 as FQNEAQ (reference sequence). CDR3 length: 13 residues. CDR3 protein: CASSVGYGYEQYF. The CDR3 DNA reads as TGTGCCAGCAGCGTGGGGTACGGATACGAGCAGTACTTC.

This clonotype was seen repeatedly, ten times or more. The genes are TRBV7-9 and TRBJ2-5, with 8 bases that match TRBD2. CDR1 is SEHNR and CDR2 is FQNEAQ in the germline V gene (reference sequence). The CDR3 totals 15 residues. V shed 3 bases and J 8 bases; nucleotides not matched to a gene: 11. The CDR3: CASSLGTSGPDTQYF. In DNA form, the CDR3 reads TGTGCCAGCAGCTTGGGCACTAGCGGACCAGATACCCAGTACTTC.

The chain is built from TRBV7-8 and TRBJ2-4; 9 nucleotides align to TRBD2. The J call may not be correct, given that the DNA end is closer to TRBJ2-7. The CDR3 is made up of 18 amino acids. Germline V gives CDR1 SGHVS, CDR2 FQNEAQ. CDR3 amino acids: CASSTTSGGLGISYEQYF. In nucleotides, the CDR3 is TGTGCCAGCAGTACGACTAGCGGAGGCCTTGGGATCTCCTACGAGCAGTACTTC.